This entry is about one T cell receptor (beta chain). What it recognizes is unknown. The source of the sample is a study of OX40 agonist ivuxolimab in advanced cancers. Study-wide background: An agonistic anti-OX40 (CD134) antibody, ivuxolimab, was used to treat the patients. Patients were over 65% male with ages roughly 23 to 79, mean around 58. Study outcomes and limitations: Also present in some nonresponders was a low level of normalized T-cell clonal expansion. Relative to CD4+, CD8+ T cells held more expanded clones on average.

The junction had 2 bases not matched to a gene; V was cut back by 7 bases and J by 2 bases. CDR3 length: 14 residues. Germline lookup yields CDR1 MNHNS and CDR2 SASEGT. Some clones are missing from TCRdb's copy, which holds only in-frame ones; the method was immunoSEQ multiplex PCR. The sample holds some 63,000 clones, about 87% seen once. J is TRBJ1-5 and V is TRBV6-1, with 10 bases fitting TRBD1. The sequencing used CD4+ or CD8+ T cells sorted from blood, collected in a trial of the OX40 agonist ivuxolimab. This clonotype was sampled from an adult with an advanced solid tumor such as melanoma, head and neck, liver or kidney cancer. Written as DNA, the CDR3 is TGTGCCAGCACCGGGACAGGGGGCAATCAGCCCCAGCATTTT. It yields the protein CASTGTGGNQPQHF.